The next 11 T cell receptor beta chains were all read from a single sample in a study of PD-1 blockade in classical Hodgkin lymphoma. The time point is: cycle 4 day 1 (C4D1), after more than five weeks of nivolumab. There was relapse after autologous stem cell transplantation in every patient, and there was variation in brentuximab vedotin exposure. TCRdb's table, derived via immunoSEQ multiplex PCR, lists solely in-frame clones and lacks some. The sample has about 94,000 clones, just over 90% seen once. Sequences were derived from peripheral blood mononuclear cells (PBMCs), sampled before the fourth cycle of nivolumab. These receptors were collected from a human donor with classical Hodgkin lymphoma.

This clone was observed once. The V and J genes are TRBV29-1 and TRBJ2-7, with D maybe TRBD1 (6 bases). CDR1 and CDR2 (germline): SQVTM, ANQGSEA. V was clipped by 2 bases and J by 7 bases, with 21 bases between them. CDR3 size: 15 residues. CDR3 sequence reads: CSVEIGGQSHREQYF. DNA of the CDR3: TGCAGCGTTGAAATTGGTGGACAGTCTCATCGGGAGCAGTACTTC.

The chain recombines TRBV7-9 with TRBJ2-1, with no clear D. This CDR3 region has 15 residues. Per the germline V gene, CDR1 is SEHNR and CDR2 is FQNEAQ (reference sequence). V lost 2 bases, J lost 5 bases, and 13 bases lay in between. The DNA for the CDR3 is TGTGCCAGCAGCTTACAAAGGCCCAGCGACAATGAGCAGTTCTTC. Residues: CASSLQRPSDNEQFF.

This rearrangement joins TRBV28 to TRBJ1-1; D unresolved. The CDR3 extends over 13 amino acids. Germline V lookup: CDR1 MDHEN, CDR2 SYDVKM. V was cut by 6 bases and J by 4 bases, with 12 bases left in between. CDR3 sequence reads: CASRVDRGTEAFF. In DNA form, the CDR3 reads TGTGCCAGCAGGGTGGACCGTGGCACTGAAGCTTTCTTT.

This rearrangement joins TRBV2 to TRBJ2-3; 10 bases align to TRBD2. Germline V gives CDR1 SNHLY, CDR2 FYNNEI. The J segment lost 0 bases and the V segment lost 7 bases, leaving 7 bases of the junction unmatched. The CDR3 contains 16 residues. The CDR3 reads CASKGTSVYSTDTQYF. DNA for the CDR3: TGTGCCAGCAAAGGGACTAGCGTATATAGCACAGATACGCAGTATTTT.

The rearrangement links TRBV5-4 to TRBJ2-7; D unresolved. Between the trimmed V and J ends, which lost 2 bases and 2 bases, there was a span of 8 bases. The length of the CDR3 is 13 residues. The germline V gene encodes CDR1 SGHNT and CDR2 YYREEE (reference sequence). DNA for the CDR3: TGTGCCAGCAGCTTCGGCAGTCCCTACGAGCAGTACTTC. This sequence encodes CASSFGSPYEQYF.

This clone was observed a single time. The chain couples TRBV27 to TRBJ2-5; 8 positions agree with TRBD1. The end of the DNA fits TRBJ2-7 better, so the J call may be wrong. The CDR3 is made up of 13 amino acids. CDR1 is MNHEY and CDR2 is SMNVEV in the germline V gene (reference sequence). DNA for the CDR3: TGTGCCAGCAGGCAGCAGGGGGCACACGAGCAGTACTTC. Its protein is CASRQQGAHEQYF.

The chain joins TRBV2 to TRBJ2-1; no firm D call. This CDR3 comprises 10 residues. Trimming left V 4 bases short and J 7 bases short, with 2 bases between. Germline lookup yields CDR1 SNHLY and CDR2 FYNNEI. Here the CDR3 DNA reads TGTGCCAGCAGTGGTAATGAGCAGTTCTTC. Translation gives CASSGNEQFF.

The CDR3 nucleotides are TGCGCCAGCAGCTTGGACAGTCGGGACGAGCAGTACTTC. It codes for CASSLDSRDEQYF. The V call is TRBV5-1, the J call TRBJ2-7; no reliable D call. This CDR3 has 13 amino acids. The ends were cut back, 0 bases at V and 5 bases at J, with 9 bases in the middle. Germline-derived CDR1 and CDR2 are SGHRS and YFSETQ.

The CDR3 region has the DNA TGTGCCAGCAGTATCGCCAACAGGGATGGCTACACCTTC. Its translation is CASSIANRDGYTF. The chain combines TRBV28 with TRBJ1-2; TRBD1 might be the D (6 bases). The CDR3 loop spans 13 amino acids. Germline assignment: CDR1 MDHEN and CDR2 SYDVKM. Trimming stripped 5 bases from V and 6 bases from J, with 13 bases between.

The count of this clone is one. The CDR3 DNA is TGTGCCAGCCACAGGGGGCTCATTTACGAGCAGTACTTC. Encoded protein: CASHRGLIYEQYF. V gene TRBV6-1 combines with J gene TRBJ2-5; TRBD1 agrees at 9 bases. The DNA end favors TRBJ2-7, so the J call may be wrong. The CDR3 runs 13 residues. Germline CDR1 MNHNS, CDR2 SASEGT.

This chain joins TRBV6-5 and TRBJ1-4, with D possibly TRBD1 on 6 matching bases. Germline CDR1 is MNHEY and CDR2 is SVGAGI. Trimming removed 3 bases from V and 2 bases from J, with 10 bases in between. The CDR3 extends over 15 amino acids. CDR3 DNA sequence: TGTGCCAGCAGTTATGAGGGGGACACTAATGAAAAACTGTTTTTT. This codes for CASSYEGDTNEKLFF.